This T cell receptor beta chain was documented in a study of cytomegalovirus exposure and HLA in healthy donors. Study-level results: TCR beta chains numbering 164 were designated cytomegalovirus-associated. Most TCR sequences were seen very rarely across donors, but some public TCRs occurred in many. In a later analysis, most CMV-associated TCR beta chains appeared HLA-restricted.

CDR1 KGHSH and CDR2 LQKENI come from the germline V gene. The junction had 5 bases not matched to a gene; V was cut back by 6 bases and J by 6 bases. The CDR3 loop spans 13 amino acids. PCR employed 60 Vbeta and 13 Jbeta primers. The table came from immunoSEQ multiplex PCR; TCRdb's copy has only in-frame clones and leaves some out. Among nearly 110,000 clones listed, 65% to 80% were seen once. In the case of this clone: Its antigen is not known.

Sample: PBMCs. This clonotype was obtained from a male donor in good health and CMV-seropositive. The chain has TRBV18 and TRBJ1-1; TRBD1 matches at 9 bases. This CDR3 reads CASSPGTGSEAFF. CDR3 coding DNA: TGTGCCAGCTCTCCCGGGACAGGGTCTGAAGCTTTCTTT.